These T cell receptor beta chains were read from a single sample in a study of blood T cell repertoires in COVID-19. TCRdb keeps only in-frame clones here, not all; method: immunoSEQ multiplex PCR. The table records more than 300,000 clones, roughly 90% of them present only once. Material for sequencing was PBMCs or T cells enriched from blood (not recorded which). These receptors were taken from a woman aged 25 to 45 who had been exposed to COVID-19. The CDR3 runs from the conserved cysteine through the conserved F or W. Each record gives: V gene, clone size, J gene, D gene, CDR3 protein, CDR3 DNA. The D gene is left open where the match is weak. Clone size, where shown, is once, few, many, or a class for clones that have expanded.

V gene: TRBV14; clone size: NA; J gene: TRBJ2-5; D gene: TRBD2; CDR3 protein: CASSQDFRTSGRRETQYF; CDR3 DNA: TGTGCCAGCAGCCAAGATTTTCGGACTAGCGGCAGACGGGAGACCCAGTACTTC
V gene: TRBV7-9; clone size: once; J gene: TRBJ1-6; D gene: NA; CDR3 protein: CASSLGTRYDSPLHF; CDR3 DNA: TGTGCCAGCAGCTTAGGGACACGCTATGATTCACCCCTCCACTTT
V gene: TRBV5-6; clone size: NA; J gene: TRBJ1-3; D gene: NA; CDR3 protein: CASSLVGGSVPFSGNTIYF; CDR3 DNA: TGTGCCAGCAGCTTGGTTGGCGGATCAGTCCCCTTCTCTGGAAACACCATATATTTT
V gene: TRBV5-6; clone size: NA; J gene: TRBJ1-1; D gene: NA; CDR3 protein: CASSLPLSLGNTEAFF; CDR3 DNA: TGTGCCAGCAGCTTGCCTTTGTCACTCGGGAACACTGAAGCTTTCTTT
V gene: TRBV7-9; clone size: NA; J gene: TRBJ1-1; D gene: NA; CDR3 protein: CASSFTSGEAFF; CDR3 DNA: TGTGCCAGCAGCTTCACTTCGGGTGAAGCTTTCTTT
V gene: TRBV19; clone size: NA; J gene: TRBJ2-1; D gene: NA; CDR3 protein: CASSRRSSYNEQFF; CDR3 DNA: TGTGCCAGTAGTCGAAGGAGCTCCTACAATGAGCAGTTCTTC
V gene: TRBV27; clone size: NA; J gene: TRBJ2-3; D gene: TRBD2; CDR3 protein: CASSSRLAGASTDTQYF; CDR3 DNA: TGTGCCAGCAGTTCCAGACTAGCGGGGGCTAGCACAGATACGCAGTATTTT
V gene: TRBV11-3; clone size: NA; J gene: TRBJ2-2; D gene: TRBD2; CDR3 protein: CASSRTRNTGELFF; CDR3 DNA: TGTGCCAGCAGTCGGACTAGGAACACCGGGGAGCTGTTTTTT
V gene: TRBV7-2; clone size: once; J gene: TRBJ2-2; D gene: TRBD2; CDR3 protein: CASSSASGPNTGELFF; CDR3 DNA: TGTGCCAGCAGCTCCGCTAGCGGGCCGAACACCGGGGAGCTGTTTTTT
V gene: TRBV3-1/TRBV3-2; clone size: NA; J gene: TRBJ2-1; D gene: NA; CDR3 protein: CASSRDYQSYNEQFF; CDR3 DNA: TGTGCCAGCAGTCGTGACTACCAGTCCTACAATGAGCAGTTCTTC
V gene: TRBV5-6; clone size: once; J gene: TRBJ1-2; D gene: NA; CDR3 protein: CASSPQEDFYGYTF; CDR3 DNA: TGTGCCAGCAGCCCGCAGGAGGACTTCTATGGCTACACCTTC
V gene: TRBV10-1; clone size: NA; J gene: TRBJ2-4; D gene: TRBD1; CDR3 protein: CASKKPGQGRGKNIQYF; CDR3 DNA: TGCGCCAGCAAGAAGCCCGGACAGGGAAGGGGCAAAAACATTCAGTACTTC
V gene: TRBV6-6; clone size: once; J gene: TRBJ2-7; D gene: TRBD2; CDR3 protein: CASSTTSGGAYEQYF; CDR3 DNA: TGTGCCAGCAGTACGACTAGCGGGGGGGCCTACGAGCAGTACTTC